These 2 T cell receptor beta chains were sequenced from one sample in a study. TCRdb itself ran the RT-PCR reads through MiXCR, one entry per CDR3 protein. The sample contains roughly 6,000 distinct CDR3 sequences, more than 85% of which appear only once. Input material: memory CD4+ T cells from blood. These receptors were taken from a female donor in good health, serving as a healthy control.

Remarks on this clonotype: This beta chain was picked up by a library intended for alpha chains and is off target, so its count carries little meaning. The CDR3 here is CASSFIGYEQFF. In nucleotides, the CDR3 is TGTGCCAGCAGTTTCATAGGCTATGAGCAGTTCTTC. The rearrangement links TRBV12-3 or TRBV12-4 to TRBJ2-1; D remains unclear. The CDR3 extends over 12 amino acids. Trimming cost V 3 bases and J 8 bases, with 8 bases left between them.

Worth noting for this clonotype: This beta chain is a stray read from a library made for alpha chains; its abundance is not meaningful. The CDR3 region is CASSYAVTSNAYEQYF. For the CDR3, the DNA is TGTGCCAGCAGTTACGCAGTTACTAGCAATGCTTACGAGCAGTACTTC. The gene calls are TRBV6-2 or TRBV6-3 and TRBJ2-7, with D perhaps TRBD2 (6 bases). Trimming pared 2 bases from V and 4 bases from J, leaving 18 bases between. Germline V gives CDR1 MNHEY, CDR2 SVGEGT. The CDR3 extends over 16 amino acids.